These 5 T cell receptor beta chains share one sample of origin, sequenced in a study of cytomegalovirus exposure and HLA in healthy donors. The PCR employed 60 Vbeta primers together with 13 Jbeta primers. Some clones are missing from TCRdb's copy, which holds only in-frame ones; the method was immunoSEQ multiplex PCR. The data contain over 80,000 clones, 81% of them singletons. Sequencing was carried out using PBMCs. The receptors stem from a man aged 35-49 years in good health and CMV-seropositive.

The V gene is TRBV15, the J gene TRBJ1-2; D call uncertain. The CDR3 sequence is 18 residues long. In germline, CDR1 is LNHNV, CDR2 YYDKDF (reference sequence). Trimming pared 5 bases from V and 0 bases from J, leaving 22 bases between. CDR3 loop: CATSPWASTAETNYGYTF. CDR3 coding DNA: TGTGCCACCAGCCCCTGGGCCAGTACAGCGGAGACTAACTATGGCTACACCTTC.

The chain combines TRBV7-8 with TRBJ1-1; D not resolved. Deletions cut 4 bases from V and 1 base from J, with 16 bases between. The CDR3 is 16 residues long. Looked up from germline, CDR1 is SGHVS and CDR2 is FQNEAQ. CDR3 region: CASSSIPKNRNTEAFF. In DNA, the CDR3 is TGTGCCAGCAGCTCGATACCCAAAAACAGGAACACTGAAGCTTTCTTT.

The rearrangement joins TRBV27 to TRBJ2-5; 7 positions agree with TRBD2. CDR3 size: 14 residues. The germline V gene encodes CDR1 MNHEY and CDR2 SMNVEV (reference sequence). V trimming: 3 bases; J trimming: 4 bases; junction bases outside the gene matches: 5. The CDR3 nucleotides read TGTGCCAGCAGTTTCCGGGAGCGGGGAGAGACCCAGTACTTC. This translates into CASSFRERGETQYF.

V usage is TRBV29-1 and J usage is TRBJ1-1; TRBD1 matches 9 bases. The CDR3 totals 13 residues. Germline V CDR1 and CDR2: SQVTM, ANQGSEA. V was clipped by 2 bases and J by 5 bases; unmatched bases: 3. CDR3 sequence (DNA): TGCAGCGTTGAAAAACAGGGGGCGACTGAAGCTTTCTTT. This gives the protein CSVEKQGATEAFF.

This chain connects TRBV5-1 to TRBJ1-3; 11 bases agree with TRBD1. This CDR3 comprises 16 residues. Trimming removed 0 bases from V and 4 bases from J; junction bases left unmatched: 3. The germline V gene encodes CDR1 SGHRS and CDR2 YFSETQ. The CDR3 reads CASSLDRTGGGNTIYF. The CDR3 DNA reads TGCGCCAGCAGCTTGGATCGGACAGGGGGCGGAAACACCATATATTTT.